Below, 18 T cell receptor beta chains from the same sample are listed, as sequenced in a study of regulatory T cells in long-lasting Graves disease. HTBI primers from iRepertoire and Arm-PCR of CDR3 regions yielded the TCR beta libraries. TCRdb analysed the multiplex PCR reads with MiXCR anew, one entry per CDR3 protein. The sample lists 350,000 to 550,000 distinct CDR3 sequences, 15% occurring once. Time point defined: newly diagnosed GD, antithyroid drugs for less than 3 months. Construction of the TCR library relied on RNA isolated from PBMCs. The same data also went into a second study, on T cells in Graves' hyperthyroidism and ophthalmopathy.

This sample comprised peripheral blood mononuclear cells (PBMCs), obtained at new diagnosis, from a patient treated with antithyroid drugs. These receptors were collected from a woman younger than 45 with Graves disease.

This clonotype was observed a handful of times. The genes are TRBV6-1 and TRBJ1-5; D not certain. Between the trimmed V and J ends, which lost 5 bases and 4 bases, there was a span of 9 bases. This CDR3 comprises 13 residues. Per the germline V gene, CDR1 is MNHNS and CDR2 is SASEGT. The CDR3 DNA reads TGTGCCAGCAGTCCCCACCCGAATCAGCCCCAGCATTTT. Residues: CASSPHPNQPQHF.

This clonotype appeared many times. The rearrangement links TRBV6-2 or TRBV6-3 to TRBJ2-1; 9 bases align to TRBD1. V lost 5 bases, J lost 8 bases, and 10 bases stayed unmatched. Germline V gene data show CDR1 as MNHEY and CDR2 as SVGEGT. This CDR3 has 15 residues. The CDR3 DNA reads TGTGCCAGCAGTGGACACAGGGGGCGGTTTGATGAGCAGTTCTTC. Protein sequence: CASSGHRGRFDEQFF.

The V gene is TRBV12-3 or TRBV12-4, the J gene TRBJ1-1, with 7 bases aligning to TRBD1. J gave up 2 bases and V 6 bases, and 12 bases lay outside the gene matches. The CDR3 length is 16 residues. The DNA of the CDR3 is TGTGCCAGCAGCGTAGAGGGGGCAACCGTTAACACTGAAGCTTTCTTT. Protein sequence: CASSVEGATVNTEAFF.

The chain uses TRBV9 and TRBJ2-1, with D perhaps TRBD2 (6 bases). Germline assignment: CDR1 SGDLS and CDR2 YYNGEE. The V end was cut by 4 bases, the J end by 6 bases, with 23 bases between. This CDR3 is 17 amino acids long. In DNA, the CDR3 is TGTGCCAGCAGCCCCGAGTGGGGACTCGTGGACGGCAATGAGCAGTTCTTC. Translated, it gives CASSPEWGLVDGNEQFF.

This clonotype was counted at least ten times. The CDR3 bases are TGTGCCACCAGTGCTCCCGGGAGACTAGTGGAGACCCAGTACTTC. Its protein is CATSAPGRLVETQYF. The chain links TRBV24-1 to TRBJ2-5, with D perhaps TRBD2 (6 bases). With 5 bases removed from V and 5 bases from J, the gap between germline ends came to 17 bases. CDR3 length: 15 residues. CDR1 and CDR2 from the germline V gene are KGHDR and SFDVKD.

In the case of this clonotype: This clone may be a read error of a much larger clone one base away. The J gene is TRBJ1-3, the V gene TRBV14, with unresolved D. The CDR3 loop spans 16 amino acids. In germline, CDR1 is SGHDN, CDR2 FVKESK. CDR3 bases: TGTGCCAGCGGCCAAGATATCGGCATCTCTGGAAACACCATATATTTT. This translates into CASGQDIGISGNTIYF. The whole variable domain, remainder taken from reference TRBV14 and TRBJ1-3, is EAGVTQFPSHSVIEKGQTVTLRCDPISGHDNLYWYRRVMGKEIKFLLHFVKESKQDESGMPNNRFLAERTGGTYSTLKVQPAELEDSGVYFCASGQDIGISGNTIYFGEGSWLTVV.

This clonotype was seen repeatedly, ten times or more. V and J are TRBV28 and TRBJ2-1; 8 bases fit TRBD2. The ends lost 3 bases at V and 7 bases at J; junction bases unmatched: 5. Germline V gene lookup returns CDR1 MDHEN and CDR2 SYDVKM. The CDR3 sequence is 14 residues long. As DNA, the CDR3 is TGTGCCAGCAGTTTCGATAGCGGGATTAATGAGCAGTTCTTC. Protein: CASSFDSGINEQFF.

In its sample, this clonotype was seen many times. The rearrangement uses TRBV3-1 and TRBJ2-7, with 10 bases that match TRBD2. V shed 0 bases and J 6 bases; nucleotides not matched to a gene: 8. This CDR3 region has 16 residues. The V gene's germline CDR1 is LGHDT and CDR2 YNNKEL (reference sequence). In nucleotides, the CDR3 is TGTGCCAGCAGCCAAGACCCGGCTAGCGGGAGAGTCGAGCAGTACTTC. It yields the protein CASSQDPASGRVEQYF.

V is TRBV5-5 and J is TRBJ2-1; 8 nucleotides agree with TRBD1. Germline trimming cut 2 bases from V and 3 bases from J; bases unmatched to any gene: 7. CDR3 length: 16 residues. The germline V gene encodes CDR1 SGHKS and CDR2 YYEKEE (reference sequence). The CDR3 DNA reads as TGTGCCAGCAGCTTCAGGACAGGGTCGCTCTACAATGAGCAGTTCTTC. Translated: CASSFRTGSLYNEQFF.

This clonotype has ten or more counts. The chain links TRBV2 to TRBJ2-5, with 9 bases fitting TRBD1. CDR3 length equals 16 residues. CDR1 is SNHLY and CDR2 is FYNNEI in the germline V gene. V lost 6 bases to trimming and J lost 1 base; unmatched junction nucleotides: 9. CDR3 bases: TGTGCCAGCAGCCCCTCCCGACAGGGGGTCCAAGAGACCCAGTACTTC. Its translation is CASSPSRQGVQETQYF.

This clonotype occurred many times. The chain links TRBV12-3 or TRBV12-4 to TRBJ2-3, with 13 bases aligning to TRBD2. The length of the CDR3 is 20 residues. The V gene end was trimmed by 4 bases and the J gene end by 2 bases; junction bases not matched to a gene: 15. The CDR3 here is CASSSLRLAGGLTYTDTQYF. The DNA for the CDR3 is TGTGCCAGCAGTTCCCTACGACTAGCGGGAGGCCTGACCTACACAGATACGCAGTATTTT.

This clonotype was seen repeatedly, ten times or more. DNA for the CDR3: TGTGCCAGCAGCCAAGAGGCGACAGGGGGCAATCAGCCCCAGCATTTT. The encoded protein is CASSQEATGGNQPQHF. The chain couples TRBV3-1 to TRBJ1-5; TRBD1 aligns across 8 bases. Germline CDR1 LGHDT, CDR2 YNNKEL (reference sequence). CDR3 length: 16 residues. Losses at the gene ends were 0 bases for V and 2 bases for J; bases not matched to a gene: 3.

The chain combines TRBV30 with TRBJ2-7; D uncertain. The germline V and J ends were trimmed by 2 bases and 5 bases, with 7 bases remaining between them. CDR3 length equals 11 residues. Germline CDR1 and CDR2: GTSNPN and SVGIG (reference sequence). The CDR3 DNA reads TGTGCCTGGAGTATGAGGAACGAGCAGTACTTC. Translation: CAWSMRNEQYF.

This chain links TRBV12-3 or TRBV12-4 with TRBJ1-4; no firm D call. CDR3 length: 15 residues. V lost 6 bases and J 0 bases, leaving 11 bases between the germline ends. The CDR3 here is CASRPEIATNEKLFF. CDR3 bases: TGTGCCAGCAGGCCAGAGATTGCAACTAATGAAAAACTGTTTTTT.

This clonotype was found a few times. The V gene is TRBV24-1, the J gene TRBJ2-4, with D unclear. V dropped 11 bases and J dropped 0 bases, with 13 bases sitting between them. Germline lookup yields CDR1 KGHDR and CDR2 SFDVKD. The CDR3 is made up of 14 amino acids. The CDR3 DNA reads as TGTGCCAATCCTCCCGATTTAGCCAAAAACATTCAGTACTTC. Translated, it gives CANPPDLAKNIQYF.

This clonotype has only a few counts. V is TRBV5-4 and J is TRBJ2-7; TRBD2 matches at 9 bases. The CDR3 is made up of 15 amino acids. Germline V CDR1 and CDR2: SGHNT, YYREEE (reference sequence). Trimming cost V 3 bases and J 6 bases; bases outside gene matches: 10. For the CDR3, the DNA is TGTGCCAGCAGCTCCTTAAATAGCGGGAGAGGCGAGCAGTACTTC. This gives the protein CASSSLNSGRGEQYF.

At least ten counts were recorded for this clonotype. This CDR3 reads CASSSGTGTGLEKLFF. The CDR3 region has the DNA TGTGCCAGCAGCTCAGGAACCGGGACAGGCCTGGAAAAACTGTTTTTT. The chain recombines TRBV7-9 with TRBJ1-4, with TRBD1 matching 8 bases. V gave up 4 bases and J gave up 8 bases; unmatched junction bases: 12. This CDR3 is built from 16 residues. Germline V CDR1 and CDR2: SEHNR, FQNEAQ (reference sequence).

The chain employs TRBV9 and TRBJ2-7; tentatively, D is TRBD2 (5 bases). Germline CDR1 and CDR2: SGDLS and YYNGEE. Trimming stripped 0 bases from V and 2 bases from J, with 12 bases between. The CDR3 runs to 15 residues. The CDR3 bases are TGTGCCAGCAGCGTAGAAGGCGGGCCAGCCTACGAGCAGTACTTC. Protein product: CASSVEGGPAYEQYF. The full variable domain, rest sourced from reference TRBV9 and TRBJ2-7, is DSGVTQTPKHLITATGQRVTLRCSPRSGDLSVYWYQQSLDQGLQFLIQYYNGEERAKGNILERFSAQQFPDLHSELNLSSLELGDSALYFCASSVEGGPAYEQYFGPGTRLTVT.